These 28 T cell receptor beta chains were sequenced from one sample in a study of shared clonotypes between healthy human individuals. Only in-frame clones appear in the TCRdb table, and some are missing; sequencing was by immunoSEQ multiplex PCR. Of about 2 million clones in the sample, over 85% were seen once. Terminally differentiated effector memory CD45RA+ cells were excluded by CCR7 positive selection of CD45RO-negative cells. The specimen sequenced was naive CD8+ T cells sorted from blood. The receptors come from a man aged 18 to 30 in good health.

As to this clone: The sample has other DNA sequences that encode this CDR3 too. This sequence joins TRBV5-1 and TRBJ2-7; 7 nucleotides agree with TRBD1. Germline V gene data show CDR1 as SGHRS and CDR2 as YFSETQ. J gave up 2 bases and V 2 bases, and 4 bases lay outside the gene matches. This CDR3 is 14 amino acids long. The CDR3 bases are TGCGCCAGCAGCTTTCGGACAGGAACCTACGAGCAGTACTTC. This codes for CASSFRTGTYEQYF.

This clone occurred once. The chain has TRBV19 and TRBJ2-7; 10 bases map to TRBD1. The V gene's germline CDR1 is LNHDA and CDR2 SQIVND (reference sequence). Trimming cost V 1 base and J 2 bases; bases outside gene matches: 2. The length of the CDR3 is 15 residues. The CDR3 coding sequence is TGTGCCAGTAGTATAGGACAGGGGGCTACCTACGAGCAGTACTTC. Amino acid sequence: CASSIGQGATYEQYF.

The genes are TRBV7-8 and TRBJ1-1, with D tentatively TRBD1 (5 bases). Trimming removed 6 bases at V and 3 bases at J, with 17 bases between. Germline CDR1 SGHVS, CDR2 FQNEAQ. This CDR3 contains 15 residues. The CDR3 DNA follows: TGTGCCAGCAGACCCCTCGGGGCGGCCGACACTGAAGCTTTCTTT. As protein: CASRPLGAADTEAFF. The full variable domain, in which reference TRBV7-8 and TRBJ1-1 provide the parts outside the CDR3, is GAGVSQSPRYKVAKRGQDVALRCDPISGHVSLFWYQQALGQGPEFLTYFQNEAQLDKSGLPSDRFFAERPEGSVSTLKIQRTQQEDSAVYLCASRPLGAADTEAFFGQGTRLTVV.

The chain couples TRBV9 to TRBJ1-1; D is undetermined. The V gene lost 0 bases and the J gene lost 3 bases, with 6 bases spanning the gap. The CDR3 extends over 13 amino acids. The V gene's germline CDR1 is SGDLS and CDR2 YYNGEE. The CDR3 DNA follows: TGTGCCAGCAGCGTAGACCTCCACACTGAAGCTTTCTTT. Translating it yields CASSVDLHTEAFF.

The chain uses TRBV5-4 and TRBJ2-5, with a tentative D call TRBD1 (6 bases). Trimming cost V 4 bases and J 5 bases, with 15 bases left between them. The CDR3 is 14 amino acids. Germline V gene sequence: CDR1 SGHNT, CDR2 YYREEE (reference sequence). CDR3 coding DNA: TGTGCCAGCAGCAGGGTGGGGGCCCGGGAGACCCAGTACTTC. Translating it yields CASSRVGARETQYF.

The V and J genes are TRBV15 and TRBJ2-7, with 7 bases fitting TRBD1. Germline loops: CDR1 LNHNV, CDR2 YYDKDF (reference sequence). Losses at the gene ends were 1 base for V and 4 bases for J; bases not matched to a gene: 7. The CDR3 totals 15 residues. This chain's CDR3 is CATSRVRQGEYEQYF. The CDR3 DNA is TGTGCCACCAGCAGAGTCAGGCAGGGGGAATACGAGCAGTACTTC.

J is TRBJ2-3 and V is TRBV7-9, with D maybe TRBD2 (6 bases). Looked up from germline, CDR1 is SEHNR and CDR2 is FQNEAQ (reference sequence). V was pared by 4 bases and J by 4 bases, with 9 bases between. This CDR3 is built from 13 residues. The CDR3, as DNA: TGTGCCAGCAGCTACGGGGAGGCAGATACGCAGTATTTT. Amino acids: CASSYGEADTQYF.

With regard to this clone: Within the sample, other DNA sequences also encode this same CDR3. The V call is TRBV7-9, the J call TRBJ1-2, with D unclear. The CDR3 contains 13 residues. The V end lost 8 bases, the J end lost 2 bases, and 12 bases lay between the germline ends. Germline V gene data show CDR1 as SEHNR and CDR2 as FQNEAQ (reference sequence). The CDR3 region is CASLGNLNYGYTF. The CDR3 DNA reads TGTGCCAGCTTAGGCAATTTAAACTATGGCTACACCTTC.

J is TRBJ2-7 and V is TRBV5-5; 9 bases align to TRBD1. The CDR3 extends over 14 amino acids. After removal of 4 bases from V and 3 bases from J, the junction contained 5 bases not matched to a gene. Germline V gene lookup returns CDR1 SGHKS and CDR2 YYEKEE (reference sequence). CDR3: CASSTGGSGYEQYF. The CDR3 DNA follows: TGTGCCAGCAGCACAGGGGGCTCGGGCTACGAGCAGTACTTC.

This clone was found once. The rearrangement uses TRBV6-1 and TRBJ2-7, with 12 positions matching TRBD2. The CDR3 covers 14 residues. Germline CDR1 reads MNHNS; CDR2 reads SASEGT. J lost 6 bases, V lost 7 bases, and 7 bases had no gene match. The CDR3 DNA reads TGTGCCAGCAATGGACTAGCGGGGTTTCTCGAGCAGTACTTC. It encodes CASNGLAGFLEQYF.

The CDR3 protein is CASSYRTSGYEQYF. The CDR3, as DNA: TGTGCCAGCAGCTACAGGACTAGCGGCTACGAGCAGTACTTC. J is TRBJ2-7 and V is TRBV7-9; 10 bases agree with TRBD2. The CDR3 sequence is 14 residues long. Losses at the gene ends were 4 bases for V and 3 bases for J; bases not matched to a gene: 3. CDR1 and CDR2 (germline): SEHNR, FQNEAQ (reference sequence).

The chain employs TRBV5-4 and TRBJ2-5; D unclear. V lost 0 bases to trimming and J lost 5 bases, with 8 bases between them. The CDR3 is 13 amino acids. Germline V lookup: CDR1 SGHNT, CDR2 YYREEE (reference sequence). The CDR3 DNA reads TGTGCCAGCAGCTTGGGTGACGAGGAGACCCAGTACTTC. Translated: CASSLGDEETQYF.

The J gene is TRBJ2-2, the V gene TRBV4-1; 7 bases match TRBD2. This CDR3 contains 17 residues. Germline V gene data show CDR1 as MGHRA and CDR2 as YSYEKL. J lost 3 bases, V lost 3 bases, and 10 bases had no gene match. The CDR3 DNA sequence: TGCGCCAGCAGCCAGTTTCCGGCGGGGGTGGACACCGGGGAGCTGTTTTTT. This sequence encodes CASSQFPAGVDTGELFF.

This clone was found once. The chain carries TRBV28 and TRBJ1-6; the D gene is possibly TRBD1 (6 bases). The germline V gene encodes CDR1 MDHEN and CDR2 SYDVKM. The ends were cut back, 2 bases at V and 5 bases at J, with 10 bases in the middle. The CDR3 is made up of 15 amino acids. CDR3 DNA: TGTGCCAGCAGTTTAGTCGCAGGGGATAATTCACCCCTCCACTTT. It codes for CASSLVAGDNSPLHF.

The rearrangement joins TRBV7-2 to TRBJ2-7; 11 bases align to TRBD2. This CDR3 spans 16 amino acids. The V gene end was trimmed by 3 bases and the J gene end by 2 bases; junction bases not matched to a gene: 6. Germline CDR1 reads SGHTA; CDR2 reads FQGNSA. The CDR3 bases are TGTGCCAGCAGCTTTCGGACTAGCGGGCCCACCTACGAGCAGTACTTC. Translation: CASSFRTSGPTYEQYF.

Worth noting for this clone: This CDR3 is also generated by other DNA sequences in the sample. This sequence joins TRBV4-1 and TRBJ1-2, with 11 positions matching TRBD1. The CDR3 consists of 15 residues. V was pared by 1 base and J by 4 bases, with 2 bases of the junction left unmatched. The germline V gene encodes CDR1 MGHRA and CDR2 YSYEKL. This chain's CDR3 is CASSQVGTGGYGYTF. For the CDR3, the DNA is TGCGCCAGCAGCCAAGTAGGGACAGGGGGCTATGGCTACACCTTC.

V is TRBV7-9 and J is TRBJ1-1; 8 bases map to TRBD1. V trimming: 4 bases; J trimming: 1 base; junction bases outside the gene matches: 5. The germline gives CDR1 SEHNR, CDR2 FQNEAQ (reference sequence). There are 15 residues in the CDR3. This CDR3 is CASSSGGWGNTEAFF. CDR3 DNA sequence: TGTGCCAGCAGCTCAGGGGGCTGGGGGAACACTGAAGCTTTCTTT. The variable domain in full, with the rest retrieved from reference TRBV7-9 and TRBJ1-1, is DTGVSQNPRHKITKRGQNVTFRCDPISEHNRLYWYRQTLGQGPEFLTYFQNEAQLEKSRLLSDRFSAERPKGSFSTLEIQRTEQGDSAMYLCASSSGGWGNTEAFFGQGTRLTVV.

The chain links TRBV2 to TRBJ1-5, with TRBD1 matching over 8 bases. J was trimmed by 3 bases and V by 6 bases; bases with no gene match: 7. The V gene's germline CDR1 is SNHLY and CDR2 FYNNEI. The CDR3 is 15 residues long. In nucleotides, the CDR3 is TGTGCCAGCAGACCGGGACAGGCCGTCAATCAGCCCCAGCATTTT. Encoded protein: CASRPGQAVNQPQHF.

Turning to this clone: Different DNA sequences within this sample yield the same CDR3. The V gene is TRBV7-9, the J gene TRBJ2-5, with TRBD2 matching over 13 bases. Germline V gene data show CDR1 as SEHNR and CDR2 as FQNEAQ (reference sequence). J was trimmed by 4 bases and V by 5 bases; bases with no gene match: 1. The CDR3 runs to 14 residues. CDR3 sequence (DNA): TGTGCCAGCAGCCGGACTAGCGGGAGAGAGACCCAGTACTTC. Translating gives CASSRTSGRETQYF.

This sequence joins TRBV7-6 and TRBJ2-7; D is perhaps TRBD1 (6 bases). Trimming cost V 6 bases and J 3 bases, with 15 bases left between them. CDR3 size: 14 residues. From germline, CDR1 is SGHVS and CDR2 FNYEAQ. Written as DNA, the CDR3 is TGTGCCAGCAGGGAAACGGGACACCACTACGAGCAGTACTTC. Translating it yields CASRETGHHYEQYF.

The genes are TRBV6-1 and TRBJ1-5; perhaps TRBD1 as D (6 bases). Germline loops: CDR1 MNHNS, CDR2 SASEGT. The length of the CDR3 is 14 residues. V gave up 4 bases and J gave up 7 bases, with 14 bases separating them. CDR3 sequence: CASSGPGVGQPQHF. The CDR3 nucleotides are TGTGCCAGCAGTGGACCAGGGGTTGGACAGCCCCAGCATTTT.

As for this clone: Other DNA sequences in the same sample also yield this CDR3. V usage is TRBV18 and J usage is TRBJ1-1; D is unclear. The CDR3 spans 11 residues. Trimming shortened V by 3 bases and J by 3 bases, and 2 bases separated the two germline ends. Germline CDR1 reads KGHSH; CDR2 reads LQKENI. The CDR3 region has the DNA TGTGCCAGCTCACCTGACACTGAAGCTTTCTTT. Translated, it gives CASSPDTEAFF.

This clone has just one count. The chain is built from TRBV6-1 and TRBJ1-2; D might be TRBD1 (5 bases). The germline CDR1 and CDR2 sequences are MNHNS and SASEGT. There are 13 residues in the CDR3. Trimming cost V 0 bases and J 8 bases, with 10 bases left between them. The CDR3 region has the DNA TGTGCCAGCAGTGAAGCGGCAGGGATCGGCTACACCTTC. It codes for CASSEAAGIGYTF.

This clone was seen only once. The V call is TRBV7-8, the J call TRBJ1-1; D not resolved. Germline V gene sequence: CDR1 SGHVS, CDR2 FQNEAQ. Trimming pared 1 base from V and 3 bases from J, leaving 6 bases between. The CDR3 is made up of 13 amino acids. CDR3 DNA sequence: TGTGCCAGCAGCTTAGTATCGCACACTGAAGCTTTCTTT. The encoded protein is CASSLVSHTEAFF.

The CDR3 loop is CASSPDGLRETQYF. The CDR3 nucleotides are TGTGCCAGCAGCCCTGACGGCTTGAGAGAGACCCAGTACTTC. The rearrangement joins TRBV28 to TRBJ2-5; D is undetermined. V was cut by 6 bases and J by 4 bases, with 15 bases left in between. The CDR3 sequence is 14 residues long. The V gene's germline CDR1 is MDHEN and CDR2 SYDVKM.

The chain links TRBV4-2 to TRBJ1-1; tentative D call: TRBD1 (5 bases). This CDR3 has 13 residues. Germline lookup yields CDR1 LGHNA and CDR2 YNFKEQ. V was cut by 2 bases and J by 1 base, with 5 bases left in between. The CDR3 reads CASSQRGNTEAFF. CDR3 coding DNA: TGTGCCAGCAGCCAAAGGGGGAACACTGAAGCTTTCTTT.

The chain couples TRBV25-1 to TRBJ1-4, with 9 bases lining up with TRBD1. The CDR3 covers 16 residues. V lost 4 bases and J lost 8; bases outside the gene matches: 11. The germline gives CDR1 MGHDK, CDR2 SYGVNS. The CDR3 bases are TGTGCCAGCAGTGTTGGCTTGACAGGGGGAGAAGAAAAACTGTTTTTT. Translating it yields CASSVGLTGGEEKLFF.

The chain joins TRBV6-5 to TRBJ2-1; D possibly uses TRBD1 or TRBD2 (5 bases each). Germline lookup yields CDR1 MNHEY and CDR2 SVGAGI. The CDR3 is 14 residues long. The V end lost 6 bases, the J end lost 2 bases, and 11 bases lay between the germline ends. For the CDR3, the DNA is TGTGCCAGCAGCCCCGGGGCGACCTACAATGAGCAGTTCTTC. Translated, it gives CASSPGATYNEQFF.